A selection of T cell receptor beta chains follows, all from one sample in a study of tumor-infiltrating lymphocytes in localized non-small cell lung cancer. Sequenced by immunoSEQ multiplex PCR; TCRdb stores in-frame clones only, minus some. The data show about 4,000 clones, about 70% seen once. Specimen: uninvolved lung tissue not adjacent to the tumor. Receptors originate from a human donor with non-small cell lung cancer. CDR3s include the opening cysteine and the closing phenylalanine or tryptophan. D genes are given only for firm matches. Only part of the rows carry a size: once, few, many, or a class if the clone is expanded.

TRBJ2-3 | 16 | TRBD2 | TRBV28 | NA | CASSSERGGLADTQYF | TGTGCCAGCAGTTCCGAGCGGGGGGGCCTGGCTGATACGCAGTATTTT
TRBJ2-7 | 15 | TRBD1 | TRBV15 | NA | CATSRGTGRSYEQYF | TGTGCCACCAGCAGAGGGACAGGGAGGTCCTACGAGCAGTACTTC
TRBJ1-4 | 18 | NA | TRBV5-6 | once | CASSLLGASPRTNEKLFF | TGTGCCAGCAGCTTGTTGGGTGCGTCCCCCCGGACTAATGAAAAACTGTTTTTT
TRBJ1-5 | 16 | TRBD1 | TRBV7-9 | few | CASSATGGISGQPQHF | TGTGCCAGCAGCGCTACAGGGGGCATTAGTGGCCAGCCCCAGCATTTT
TRBJ2-1 | 16 | NA | TRBV11-2 | NA | CASSLKDRVSYNEQFF | TGTGCCAGCAGCTTAAAGGATAGGGTCTCCTACAATGAGCAGTTCTTC
TRBJ1-2 | 13 | NA | TRBV9 | few | CASSVGPDYGYTF | TGTGCCAGCAGCGTAGGGCCAGACTATGGCTACACCTTC
TRBJ1-5 | 12 | NA | TRBV6-6 | NA | CASRQGRQPQHF | TGTGCCAGCAGACAGGGACGACAGCCCCAGCATTTT
TRBJ1-3 | 13 | TRBD1 | TRBV11-3 | NA | CASSLTGGNTIYF | TGTGCCAGCAGCTTGACAGGGGGAAACACCATATATTTT
TRBJ2-2 | 14 | NA | TRBV6-1 | NA | CASKVGEHTGELFF | TGTGCCAGCAAGGTGGGGGAGCACACCGGGGAGCTGTTTTTT
TRBJ1-1 | 16 | TRBD1 | TRBV7-2 | NA | CASRIIQGNLNTEAFF | TGTGCCAGCAGGATAATACAGGGGAATCTGAACACTGAAGCTTTCTTT
TRBJ1-6 | 15 | NA | TRBV7-9 | NA | CASSPSGGDGSPLHF | TGTGCCAGCAGCCCTTCCGGGGGGGACGGTTCACCCCTCCACTTT
TRBJ1-5 | 12 | NA | TRBV6-5 | NA | CASRQGRQPQHF | TGTGCCAGCAGACAGGGACGACAGCCCCAGCATTTT
TRBJ2-7 | 14 | NA | TRBV7-8 | once | CASSSRDSIYEQYF | TGTGCCAGCAGCTCCCGGGATTCGATCTACGAGCAGTACTTC
TRBJ2-7 | 15 | NA | TRBV5-1 | once | CASSLEGRGIDEQYF | TGCGCCAGCAGCTTAGAAGGGCGCGGAATCGACGAGCAGTACTTC
TRBJ1-2 | 15 | NA | TRBV30 | NA | CAWSVPPVGSKGYTF | TGTGCCTGGAGTGTACCCCCCGTTGGGTCTAAGGGCTACACCTTC
TRBJ2-3 | 16 | NA | TRBV9 | NA | CASSVVPGGRTDTQYF | TGTGCCAGCAGCGTAGTACCCGGGGGCCGCACAGATACGCAGTATTTT
TRBJ2-1 | 16 | NA | TRBV9 | NA | CASTGGGPFSYNEQFF | TGTGCCAGCACAGGGGGGGGCCCCTTCTCCTACAATGAGCAGTTCTTC
TRBJ2-5 | 16 | TRBD2 | TRBV4-3 | NA | CASSQVLRGSLWTQYF | TGCGCCAGCAGCCAAGTTTTGCGGGGGTCCCTTTGGACCCAGTACTTC
TRBJ1-6 | 13 | NA | TRBV19 | few | CASSSQTESPLHF | TGTGCCAGTAGTTCTCAGACGGAATCACCCCTCCACTTT
TRBJ1-1 | 12 | TRBD1 | TRBV5-1 | few | CASREDRGRPFF | TGCGCCAGCAGGGAAGACAGGGGGCGCCCTTTCTTT
TRBJ2-3 | 13 | NA | TRBV28 | NA | CASSFPVTDTQYF | TGTGCCAGCAGTTTTCCAGTCACAGATACGCAGTATTTT
TRBJ2-2 | 16 | NA | TRBV11-1 | NA | CASSLRGRRNTGELFF | TGTGCCAGCAGCCTAAGGGGCAGACGGAACACCGGGGAGCTGTTTTTT
TRBJ2-7 | 15 | TRBD1 | TRBV6-6 | NA | CASRGAGGLTYEQYF | TGTGCCAGCAGGGGCGCAGGGGGCCTTACCTACGAGCAGTACTTC
TRBJ1-2 | 13 | TRBD1 | TRBV7-9 | few | CASSLFTGDGYTF | TGTGCCAGCAGCTTATTCACAGGGGACGGCTACACCTTC
TRBJ2-2 | 15 | NA | TRBV5-8 | NA | CASSFYGGNTGELFF | TGTGCCAGCAGCTTTTACGGTGGGAACACCGGGGAGCTGTTTTTT
TRBJ1-5 | 11 | NA | TRBV28 | NA | CASSSDQPQHF | TGTGCCAGCAGTTCCGACCAGCCCCAGCATTTT
TRBJ1-3 | 12 | NA | TRBV7-2 | NA | CASNGGRDTIYF | TGTGCCAGCAATGGAGGGAGGGACACCATATATTTT
TRBJ1-5 | 15 | NA | TRBV9 | NA | CASSAREGSNQPQHF | TGTGCCAGCAGCGCGAGGGAGGGTAGCAATCAGCCCCAGCATTTT
TRBJ1-1 | 16 | TRBD1 | TRBV19 | NA | CASSIAFRGQGTEAFF | TGTGCCAGTAGTATAGCGTTTCGGGGACAGGGAACTGAAGCTTTCTTT
TRBJ1-5 | 11 | NA | TRBV10-1 | medium-sized | CASRHDQPQHF | TGCGCCAGCAGGCACGATCAGCCCCAGCATTTT
TRBJ2-7 | 13 | NA | TRBV29-1 | NA | CSVVNMGSHEQYF | TGCAGCGTTGTCAATATGGGGAGCCACGAGCAGTACTTC
TRBJ2-4 | 15 | NA | TRBV7-2 | medium-sized | CASSSQGGIKNIQYF | TGTGCCAGCAGCTCTCAAGGGGGAATCAAAAACATTCAGTACTTC
TRBJ2-7 | 13 | NA | TRBV6-1 | NA | CASSSTDYYEQYF | TGTGCCAGCAGCTCCACTGATTACTACGAGCAGTACTTC
TRBJ2-7 | 15 | TRBD2 | TRBV6-5 | NA | CASRLLAGGSYEQYF | TGTGCCAGCAGGTTACTAGCGGGGGGTTCTTACGAGCAGTACTTC
TRBJ2-7 | 16 | TRBD1 | TRBV5-6 | once | CASSLVPGQGRPEQYF | TGTGCCAGCAGCTTGGTTCCGGGACAGGGAAGGCCCGAGCAGTACTTC
TRBJ2-2 | 14 | TRBD1 | TRBV28 | NA | CASSSPGGAGELFF | TGTGCCAGCAGTTCCCCAGGGGGCGCCGGGGAGCTGTTTTTT
TRBJ1-2 | 11 | NA | TRBV6-5 | NA | CAIGSIGGYTF | TGTGCCATCGGGTCGATAGGGGGCTACACCTTC
TRBJ1-4 | 15 | TRBD1 | TRBV7-9 | NA | CASSLYGTEGEKLFF | TGTGCCAGCAGCTTATATGGGACAGAAGGTGAAAAACTGTTTTTT
TRBJ1-3 | 15 | NA | TRBV30 | NA | CAGNRGGKAGNTIYF | TGTGCCGGTAACCGGGGCGGCAAGGCTGGAAACACCATATATTTT
TRBJ2-5 | 12 | NA | TRBV6-5 | NA | CASSYGGPPQYF | TGTGCCAGCAGTTACGGGGGGCCTCCCCAGTACTTC
TRBJ2-7 | 15 | TRBD1 | TRBV27 | NA | CASSGKGGPWYEQYF | TGTGCCAGCAGTGGAAAAGGGGGCCCGTGGTACGAGCAGTACTTC
TRBJ2-1 | 17 | TRBD2 | TRBV5-1 | NA | CASSSRGSGAEANEQFF | TGCGCCAGCAGCTCCCGGGGTAGCGGGGCGGAGGCCAATGAGCAGTTCTTC
TRBJ1-1 | 10 | NA | TRBV7-9 | NA | CASWGTEAFF | TGTGCCAGCTGGGGCACTGAAGCTTTCTTT
TRBJ2-1 | 14 | NA | TRBV10-3 | NA | CAISESPSDNEQFF | TGTGCCATCAGTGAGTCTCCCAGCGACAATGAGCAGTTCTTC
TRBJ1-6 | 13 | TRBD1 | TRBV6-1 | NA | CASPGGGDSPLHF | TGTGCCAGCCCGGGAGGGGGCGATTCACCCCTCCACTTT
TRBJ1-5 | 14 | NA | TRBV6-5 | few | CASSYGGRDQPQHF | TGTGCCAGCAGTTACGGGGGAAGAGATCAGCCCCAGCATTTT
TRBJ2-2 | 16 | NA | TRBV7-9 | NA | CASSLASVRTTGELFF | TGTGCCAGCAGCTTAGCGTCAGTCAGAACCACCGGGGAGCTGTTTTTT
TRBJ1-1 | 13 | TRBD1 | TRBV27 | NA | CASSSTGVDEAFF | TGTGCCAGCAGTTCGACAGGGGTCGACGAAGCTTTCTTT
TRBJ1-6 | 16 | TRBD1 | TRBV5-4 | medium-sized | CASTPGQGAQGSPLHF | TGTGCCAGCACCCCGGGACAGGGGGCTCAGGGGTCACCCCTCCACTTT
TRBJ1-2 | 15 | NA | TRBV28 | NA | CASRGDSGPASGYTF | TGTGCCAGCAGGGGAGATTCGGGACCGGCGTCCGGCTACACCTTC
TRBJ2-7 | 14 | TRBD1 | TRBV7-2 | NA | CASSLDRGLNEQYF | TGTGCCAGCAGCCTCGACAGGGGTCTCAACGAGCAGTACTTC
TRBJ2-5 | 14 | TRBD1 | TRBV29-1 | NA | CSVLGQVVGETQYF | TGCAGCGTGCTGGGACAGGTGGTCGGTGAGACCCAGTACTTC
TRBJ2-2 | 13 | NA | TRBV28 | NA | CASSFKGTGELFF | TGTGCCAGCAGTTTTAAAGGAACCGGGGAGCTGTTTTTT
TRBJ2-2 | 13 | NA | TRBV28 | once | CASRLAGLGELFF | TGTGCCAGCCGTTTGGCGGGCCTCGGGGAGCTGTTTTTT
TRBJ2-7 | 12 | NA | TRBV7-2 | NA | CASSLVGAGQYF | TGTGCCAGCAGCTTGGTTGGAGCTGGGCAGTACTTC
TRBJ1-2 | 16 | TRBD1 | TRBV6-1 | NA | CASSDRTTGGRHGYTF | TGTGCCAGCAGTGACCGGACCACAGGGGGTCGGCATGGCTACACCTTC